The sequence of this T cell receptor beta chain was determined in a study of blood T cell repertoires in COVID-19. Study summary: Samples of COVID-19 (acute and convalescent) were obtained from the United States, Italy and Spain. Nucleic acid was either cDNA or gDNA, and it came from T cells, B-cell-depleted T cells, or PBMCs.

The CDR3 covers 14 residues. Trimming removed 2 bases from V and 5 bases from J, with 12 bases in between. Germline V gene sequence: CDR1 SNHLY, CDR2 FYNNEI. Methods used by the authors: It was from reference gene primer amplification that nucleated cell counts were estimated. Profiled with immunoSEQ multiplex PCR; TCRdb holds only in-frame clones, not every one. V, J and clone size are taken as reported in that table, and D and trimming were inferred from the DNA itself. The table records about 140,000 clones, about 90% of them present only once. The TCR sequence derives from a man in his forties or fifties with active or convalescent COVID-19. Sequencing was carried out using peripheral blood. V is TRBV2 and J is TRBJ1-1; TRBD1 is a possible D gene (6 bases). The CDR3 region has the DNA TGTGCCAGCAGTGAACTGGGGGCAAAAACTGAAGCTTTCTTT. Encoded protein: CASSELGAKTEAFF.